This T cell receptor (beta chain) derives from a study of blood T cell repertoires in COVID-19. CDR3 size: 14 residues. Trimming removed 1 base from V and 3 bases from J; junction bases left unmatched: 3. From germline, CDR1 is SEHNR and CDR2 FQNEAQ (reference sequence). The assay was immunoSEQ multiplex PCR, and TCRdb's table has in-frame clones only and misses some. The repertoire includes 250,000 to 300,000 clones, under 90% of them detected once, and about 1.8% sits in the top ten. Participants came from around 25 US areas, aged roughly 18 to 89 years. The study assigned cohorts using participant-reported clinical history. Two negative PCRs, clearance, or symptom resolution were required of recovered Cohort 3 donors.

This chain connects TRBV7-9 to TRBJ2-7, with 7 bases aligning to TRBD1. The specimen was PBMCs or T cells enriched from blood (not recorded which). This receptor was taken from a woman in her thirties or forties who had recovered from COVID-19. Here the CDR3 DNA reads TGTGCCAGCAGCTTAGAAGGGGGCGACTACGAGCAGTACTTC. It specifies CASSLEGGDYEQYF. The entire variable domain, with the rest obtained from reference TRBV7-9 and TRBJ2-7, is as follows: DTGVSQNPRHKITKRGQNVTFRCDPISEHNRLYWYRQTLGQGPEFLTYFQNEAQLEKSRLLSDRFSAERPKGSFSTLEIQRTEQGDSAMYLCASSLEGGDYEQYFGPGTRLTVT.